Shown below are 10 T cell receptor beta chains from a single sample sequenced in a study of identical twins. TCRdb called the 5' RACE reads again in MiXCR, with one record for every CDR3 protein. In the table there are about 150,000 distinct CDR3 sequences, roughly 3.5% of which are singletons. Specimen: memory T cells sorted from blood. The receptor set was obtained from a man aged 18 to 29 in good health.

This clonotype was recorded many times. The chain is built from TRBV6-6 and TRBJ1-1; D is undetermined. This CDR3 has 11 residues. Germline CDR1 reads MNHNY; CDR2 reads SVGAGI (reference sequence). Trimming left V 8 bases short and J 4 bases short, with 8 bases between. In DNA, the CDR3 is TGTGCCAGCGGTCTGGGCACTGAAGCTTTCTTT. Its translation: CASGLGTEAFF.

This clonotype was recorded at least ten times. This chain joins TRBV3-1 and TRBJ2-1; D unresolved. The ends were cut back, 5 bases at V and 7 bases at J, with 12 bases in the middle. This CDR3 has 13 amino acids. CDR1 and CDR2 (germline): LGHDT, YNNKEL (reference sequence). The CDR3 DNA reads as TGTGCCAGCAGCTTAGGAGTACTAAATGAGCAGTTCTTC. This gives the protein CASSLGVLNEQFF.

This clonotype occurred many times. This chain joins TRBV5-6 and TRBJ2-1; 11 nucleotides align to TRBD2. The trim removed 5 bases at V and 3 bases at J, leaving 7 bases unmatched. The V gene's germline CDR1 is SGHDT and CDR2 YYEEEE. The CDR3 is made up of 16 amino acids. CDR3 sequence reads: CASSGTGTSGYNEQFF. CDR3 sequence (DNA): TGTGCCAGCAGTGGTACCGGGACTAGCGGCTACAATGAGCAGTTCTTC.

CDR3 amino acids: CASSQGAGYNEQFF. CDR3 nucleotide sequence: TGTGCCAGCAGCCAGGGGGCGGGATACAATGAGCAGTTCTTC. The chain couples TRBV11-3 to TRBJ2-1; 8 positions match TRBD1. After removal of 5 bases from V and 4 bases from J, the junction contained 4 bases not matched to a gene. This CDR3 is built from 14 residues. In germline, CDR1 is SGHNT, CDR2 YENEEA. The full variable domain, with the rest looked up from reference TRBV11-3 and TRBJ2-1, is EAGVVQSPRYKIIEKKQPVAFWCNPISGHNTLYWYLQNLGQGPELLIRYENEEAVDDSQLPKDRFSAERLKGVDSTLKIQPAELGDSAVYLCASSQGAGYNEQFFGPGTRLTVL.

This clonotype has a count of ten or more. V usage is TRBV3-1 and J usage is TRBJ1-1; D unclear. V lost 0 bases, J lost 11 bases, and 16 bases lay in between. This CDR3 region has 14 residues. Germline V gives CDR1 LGHDT, CDR2 YNNKEL (reference sequence). This CDR3 is CASSQDCAVLEAFF. The CDR3 coding sequence is TGTGCCAGCAGCCAAGATTGTGCCGTCCTCGAGGCTTTCTTT.

The CDR3 spells CASSRQFTEAFF. The CDR3 DNA reads TGTGCCAGTAGTCGGCAGTTCACTGAAGCTTTCTTT. This rearrangement joins TRBV19 to TRBJ1-1; D gene unclear. Trimming shortened V by 5 bases and J by 4 bases, and 8 bases separated the two germline ends. The CDR3 consists of 12 residues. In germline, CDR1 is LNHDA, CDR2 SQIVND (reference sequence).

This clonotype came up many times. This chain joins TRBV5-5 and TRBJ1-2; TRBD1 is a possible D gene (6 bases). CDR3 length equals 14 residues. The V and J ends lost 0 bases and 6 bases respectively, with 12 bases between them. Germline lookup yields CDR1 SGHKS and CDR2 YYEKEE (reference sequence). CDR3 in DNA: TGTGCCAGCAGCTTGGAGGGGGAGGGCCATGGCTACACCTTC. It is translated as CASSLEGEGHGYTF.

The sample holds many counts of this clonotype. This chain connects TRBV29-1 to TRBJ1-2; no firm D call. Trimming left V 4 bases short and J 0 bases short, with 12 bases between. This CDR3 comprises 14 residues. Germline loops: CDR1 SQVTM, CDR2 ANQGSEA. For the CDR3, the DNA is TGCAGCGTTGCTCGGCAGCTTACTAACTATGGCTACACCTTC. Its protein is CSVARQLTNYGYTF.

In its sample, this clonotype was seen many times. The chain uses TRBV7-9 and TRBJ2-7; TRBD2 agrees at 8 bases. V lost 5 bases, J lost 2 bases, and 8 bases stayed unmatched. The CDR3 runs to 15 residues. CDR1 and CDR2 (germline): SEHNR, FQNEAQ (reference sequence). The CDR3 coding sequence is TGTGCCAGCAGCCTACCTACGACTAGCGCCTACGAGCAGTACTTC. This translates into CASSLPTTSAYEQYF.

V is TRBV7-9 and J is TRBJ2-1; the match to TRBD1 covers 7 bases. The length of the CDR3 is 15 residues. Per the germline V gene, CDR1 is SEHNR and CDR2 is FQNEAQ (reference sequence). The V gene end was trimmed by 3 bases and the J gene end by 6 bases; junction bases not matched to a gene: 8. The CDR3 coding sequence is TGTGCCAGCAGCTTCCGACAGGGAATGGTCAATGAGCAGTTCTTC. This sequence encodes CASSFRQGMVNEQFF.